Below are 30 T cell receptor beta chains sequenced from a single sample in a study of T cell changes during pregnancy in multiple sclerosis. TCRdb keeps only in-frame clones here, not all; method: immunoSEQ multiplex PCR. The profile shows some 71,000 clones, approximately 90% of them singletons. The sample was peripheral blood, taken after pregnancy. Receptors originate from a female donor with multiple sclerosis, enrolled in a pregnancy study.

The CDR3 bases are TGTGCCATCAGTGGCCGACAGGGAACCTACAATGAGCAGTTCTTC. Amino acid sequence: CAISGRQGTYNEQFF. The rearrangement links TRBV10-3 to TRBJ2-1, with 7 bases identical to TRBD1. This CDR3 contains 15 residues. The trim removed 4 bases at V and 2 bases at J, leaving 5 bases unmatched. Germline lookup yields CDR1 ENHRY and CDR2 SYGVKD.

V usage is TRBV6-6 and J usage is TRBJ2-7; D is perhaps TRBD1 (5 bases). The length of the CDR3 is 12 residues. Trimming cost V 8 bases and J 5 bases, with 13 bases left between them. Germline CDR1 reads MNHNY; CDR2 reads SVGAGI (reference sequence). The CDR3 region is CASSQGPDEQYF. In nucleotides, the CDR3 is TGTGCCAGCTCCCAGGGCCCGGACGAGCAGTACTTC.

The chain couples TRBV29-1 to TRBJ2-1, with TRBD2 matching 11 bases. This CDR3 comprises 14 residues. J lost 7 bases, V lost 6 bases, and 8 bases had no gene match. From germline, CDR1 is SQVTM and CDR2 ANQGSEA. CDR3 sequence (DNA): TGCAGCGTCACCGGGACTAGCGGAAGAAATGAGCAGTTCTTC. This encodes CSVTGTSGRNEQFF.

The rearrangement joins TRBV5-5 to TRBJ2-7; D is undetermined. From germline, CDR1 is SGHKS and CDR2 YYEKEE (reference sequence). V was cut by 0 bases and J by 3 bases, with 13 bases left in between. The CDR3 sequence is 15 residues long. CDR3 DNA: TGTGCCAGCAGCTTGGTATATCTGCGGAGCTACGAGCAGTACTTC. It is translated as CASSLVYLRSYEQYF.

The chain recombines TRBV10-3 with TRBJ1-3; D perhaps matches TRBD1 (6 bases). CDR1 ENHRY and CDR2 SYGVKD come from the germline V gene. The ends were cut back, 6 bases at V and 1 base at J, with 10 bases in the middle. This CDR3 region has 14 residues. The CDR3 DNA follows: TGTGCCATCAGACAGGGCCTGTCTGGAAACACCATATATTTT. It is translated as CAIRQGLSGNTIYF.

The chain employs TRBV5-1 and TRBJ2-7, with D possibly being TRBD2 (8 bases). From germline, CDR1 is SGHRS and CDR2 YFSETQ. This CDR3 has 15 amino acids. Trimming shortened V by 4 bases and J by 1 base, and 15 bases separated the two germline ends. The DNA of the CDR3 is TGCGCCAGCAGCCAGGGGGGCGGGGGGTCCTACGAGCAGTACTTC. Translation gives CASSQGGGGSYEQYF.

This chain links TRBV28 with TRBJ2-1, with TRBD1 as a possible D gene (5 bases). Trimming took off 6 bases at V and 15 bases at J, with 24 bases between the two ends. This CDR3 region has 14 residues. Looked up from germline, CDR1 is MDHEN and CDR2 is SYDVKM. CDR3: CASRTPGQPTRPFF. CDR3 nucleotides: TGTGCCAGCAGAACACCAGGGCAGCCAACTCGACCGTTCTTC.

This chain uses TRBV29-1 with TRBJ2-7; the D gene is possibly TRBD1 (6 bases). Between the trimmed V and J ends, which lost 0 bases and 4 bases, there was a span of 19 bases. The CDR3 totals 16 residues. Germline V gene sequence: CDR1 SQVTM, CDR2 ANQGSEA. This CDR3 is CSVEDGASGQGYEQYF. The CDR3 coding sequence is TGCAGCGTTGAAGATGGGGCTTCGGGTCAGGGGTACGAGCAGTACTTC.

The rearrangement links TRBV6-4 to TRBJ2-2; 10 bases align to TRBD1. There are 16 residues in the CDR3. Germline CDR1 MRHNA, CDR2 SNTAGT. Trimming took 0 bases from V and 3 from J; bases not matched to a gene: 1. The CDR3 region is CASSDSGTGDTGELFF. The DNA of the CDR3 is TGTGCCAGCAGTGACTCGGGGACAGGGGACACCGGGGAGCTGTTTTTT.

The chain uses TRBV21-1 and TRBJ2-7; TRBD1 is the table's D call and was not checked against the DNA. TRBV21-1 is recorded as a pseudogene. The CDR3 has 16 residues. The CDR3 DNA reads as TGTGCCAGCAGCGTAAATCAGACAGTCCGGGTAGGGGAGCAGTACTTC. Its protein is CASSVNQTVRVGEQYF.

The chain joins TRBV7-3 to TRBJ2-1; tentatively, D is TRBD1 (7 bases). Germline CDR1 and CDR2: SGHTA and FQGTGA. Deletions cut 5 bases from V and 0 bases from J, with 11 bases between. The CDR3 runs to 15 residues. The CDR3 here is CASSDQGGSYNEQFF. For the CDR3, the DNA is TGTGCCAGCAGCGACCAGGGGGGCTCCTACAATGAGCAGTTCTTC. Together with reference TRBV7-3 and TRBJ2-1, the CDR3 gives the full variable domain: GAGVSQTPSNKVTEKGKYVELRCDPISGHTALYWYRQSLGQGPEFLIYFQGTGAADDSGLPNDRFFAVRPEGSVSTLKIQRTERGDSAVYLCASSDQGGSYNEQFFGPGTRLTVL.

V is TRBV2 and J is TRBJ2-1, with unresolved D. V was clipped by 7 bases and J by 0 bases, with 13 bases between them. CDR1 is SNHLY and CDR2 is FYNNEI in the germline V gene. The CDR3 is made up of 15 amino acids. The CDR3 bases are TGTGCCAGCATCGCGGCGGAAAGCTCCTACAATGAGCAGTTCTTC. This sequence encodes CASIAAESSYNEQFF.

This clone was recorded only once. V gene TRBV6-1 combines with J gene TRBJ1-5; D uncertain. The CDR3 is 14 amino acids. Germline V gene data show CDR1 as MNHNS and CDR2 as SASEGT. Trimming stripped 4 bases from V and 2 bases from J, with 9 bases between. The CDR3, as DNA: TGTGCCAGCAGTGCCTCCAGTGGCAATCAGCCCCAGCATTTT. Protein: CASSASSGNQPQHF.

J is TRBJ1-5 and V is TRBV19; tentatively, D is TRBD1 (5 bases). Deletions cut 8 bases from V and 3 bases from J, with 26 bases between. CDR1 and CDR2 from the germline V gene are LNHDA and SQIVND (reference sequence). The CDR3 contains 18 residues. As DNA, the CDR3 is TGTGCCAGTGACATACCCAAGGGGCCCACTGGCCTCAATCAGCCCCAGCATTTT. Translating gives CASDIPKGPTGLNQPQHF.

This clone has a single count. The rearrangement uses TRBV18 and TRBJ2-5, with D possibly matching TRBD2 (6 bases). V was pared by 3 bases and J by 0 bases, with 17 bases between. The CDR3 extends over 17 amino acids. Germline V gene sequence: CDR1 KGHSH, CDR2 LQKENI. The CDR3 nucleotides are TGTGCCAGCTCACCCGGGGTAGCGGTGCTGTACCAAGAGACCCAGTACTTC. Translating gives CASSPGVAVLYQETQYF.

V usage is TRBV6-1 and J usage is TRBJ1-1; 9 positions match TRBD1. The CDR3 loop spans 13 amino acids. CDR1 is MNHNS, CDR2 SASEGT, per germline. Trimming removed 5 bases from V and 7 bases from J; junction bases left unmatched: 5. DNA of the CDR3: TGTGCCAGCAGTAAAGGGACAGGGAGTGAAGCTTTCTTT. This sequence encodes CASSKGTGSEAFF.

The J gene is TRBJ2-1, the V gene TRBV5-1; 8 positions match TRBD1. This CDR3 is built from 12 residues. V shed 5 bases, J shed 5 bases, and the junction held 0 bases outside the gene matches. Germline CDR1 is SGHRS and CDR2 is YFSETQ. The CDR3 nucleotides are TGCGCCAGCAGGACAGGGGACAATGAGCAGTTCTTC. Its translation is CASRTGDNEQFF.

The chain links TRBV10-2 to TRBJ2-7, with 15 bases matching TRBD2. The CDR3 covers 15 residues. Per the germline V gene, CDR1 is WSHSY and CDR2 is SAAADI. The V and J ends lost 7 bases and 7 bases, in that order; junction bases with no gene match: 8. The CDR3 reads CASKVQGLAGGEQYF. The CDR3 bases are TGCGCCAGCAAAGTCCAGGGACTAGCGGGAGGTGAGCAGTACTTC.

The count of this clone is one. The chain uses TRBV28 and TRBJ1-2; D unresolved. This CDR3 has 13 residues. The germline CDR1 and CDR2 sequences are MDHEN and SYDVKM. V shed 2 bases and J shed 7 bases, with 11 bases lying between them. CDR3 region: CASSLQARRGYTF. The DNA of the CDR3 is TGTGCCAGCAGTTTACAGGCCCGTCGTGGCTACACCTTC.

J is TRBJ1-2 and V is TRBV6-5; no clear D gene. Germline V CDR1 and CDR2: MNHEY, SVGAGI. V gave up 6 bases and J gave up 4 bases, with 15 bases separating them. The CDR3 spans 14 residues. CDR3 sequence (DNA): TGTGCCAGCAGCCCTCTTTTAGCCCCCTATGGCTACACCTTC. It yields the protein CASSPLLAPYGYTF.

The J gene is TRBJ2-7, the V gene TRBV6-1; D uncertain. The CDR3 has 10 residues. CDR1 and CDR2 from the germline V gene are MNHNS and SASEGT. Between the trimmed V and J ends, which lost 3 bases and 6 bases, there was a span of 3 bases. Here the CDR3 reads CASSDFEQYF. For the CDR3, the DNA is TGTGCCAGCAGTGACTTCGAGCAGTACTTC.

This clone was observed a single time. The chain links TRBV7-9 to TRBJ1-4; 9 bases match TRBD1. The trim removed 6 bases at V and 8 bases at J, leaving 13 bases unmatched. The CDR3 runs to 16 residues. The germline V gene has CDR1 SEHNR and CDR2 FQNEAQ (reference sequence). The CDR3: CASSGHRGPMDEKLFF. The CDR3 DNA reads as TGTGCCAGCAGTGGACACAGGGGGCCCATGGACGAAAAACTGTTTTTT. Full variable domain (missing parts from reference TRBV7-9 and TRBJ1-4): DTGVSQNPRHKITKRGQNVTFRCDPISEHNRLYWYRQTLGQGPEFLTYFQNEAQLEKSRLLSDRFSAERPKGSFSTLEIQRTEQGDSAMYLCASSGHRGPMDEKLFFGSGTQLSVL.

The chain uses TRBV25-1 and TRBJ2-3, with 10 bases matching TRBD1. Looked up from germline, CDR1 is MGHDK and CDR2 is SYGVNS. V lost 3 bases and J lost 5; bases outside the gene matches: 5. This CDR3 spans 15 amino acids. The CDR3 loop is CASSDPGTGVDTQYF. The CDR3 region has the DNA TGTGCCAGCAGTGATCCCGGGACAGGGGTAGATACGCAGTATTTT.

V is TRBV2 and J is TRBJ2-7, with 9 nucleotides matching TRBD1. The V gene's germline CDR1 is SNHLY and CDR2 FYNNEI. Trimming at V came to 8 bases and at J to 5 bases, leaving 7 bases not matched to a gene. CDR3 length: 13 residues. CDR3 residues: CASQNRGPNEQYF. In DNA, the CDR3 is TGTGCCAGCCAGAACAGGGGGCCCAACGAGCAGTACTTC.

The rearrangement links TRBV28 to TRBJ2-7; D gene uncertain. CDR1 is MDHEN, CDR2 SYDVKM, per germline. This CDR3 comprises 13 residues. V dropped 2 bases and J dropped 5 bases, with 10 bases sitting between them. DNA for the CDR3: TGTGCCAGCAGTTTACCGAGGCTCAACGAGCAGTACTTC. Translation: CASSLPRLNEQYF.

This clone was counted only a few times. The chain recombines TRBV12-5 with TRBJ1-5; no definite D call. Germline CDR1 and CDR2: LGHNT and FRNRAP. This CDR3 is 13 amino acids long. Trimming took 8 bases from V and 3 from J, leaving 11 bases between them. The CDR3: CASHTGDNQPQHF. The DNA of the CDR3 is TGTGCTAGTCACACGGGTGACAATCAGCCCCAGCATTTT.

The gene calls are TRBV7-6 and TRBJ2-2; D uncertain. Trimming stripped 2 bases from V and 7 bases from J, with 17 bases between. Germline loops: CDR1 SGHVS, CDR2 FNYEAQ. There are 16 residues in the CDR3. The CDR3 spells CASSLSLRRRGGELFF. DNA for the CDR3: TGTGCCAGCAGCTTAAGTCTTCGCAGACGAGGCGGGGAGCTGTTTTTT.

The chain joins TRBV7-6 to TRBJ1-3; D unresolved. CDR3 length equals 13 residues. Germline CDR1 and CDR2: SGHVS and FNYEAQ. V was shortened by 8 bases and J by 2 bases, with 10 bases between the two germline ends. This chain's CDR3 is CASRGSTGNTIYF. CDR3 nucleotide sequence: TGTGCCAGCCGCGGTAGTACTGGAAACACCATATATTTT.

The chain has TRBV19 and TRBJ2-7; 7 nucleotides align to TRBD2. In germline, CDR1 is LNHDA, CDR2 SQIVND (reference sequence). The CDR3 extends over 14 amino acids. V dropped 3 bases and J dropped 1; count of bases not matched to a gene: 3. The CDR3 reads CASSIAGESYEQYF. The CDR3 region has the DNA TGTGCCAGTAGTATCGCGGGAGAGTCCTACGAGCAGTACTTC.

The chain combines TRBV19 with TRBJ2-3; TRBD2 is a possible D gene (6 bases). V lost 0 bases, J lost 3 bases, and 13 bases lay in between. The CDR3 spans 16 residues. Germline V lookup: CDR1 LNHDA, CDR2 SQIVND (reference sequence). Here the CDR3 DNA reads TGTGCCAGTAGTATAGAGGAGGGGATGGGTACAGATACGCAGTATTTT. Translated, it gives CASSIEEGMGTDTQYF.